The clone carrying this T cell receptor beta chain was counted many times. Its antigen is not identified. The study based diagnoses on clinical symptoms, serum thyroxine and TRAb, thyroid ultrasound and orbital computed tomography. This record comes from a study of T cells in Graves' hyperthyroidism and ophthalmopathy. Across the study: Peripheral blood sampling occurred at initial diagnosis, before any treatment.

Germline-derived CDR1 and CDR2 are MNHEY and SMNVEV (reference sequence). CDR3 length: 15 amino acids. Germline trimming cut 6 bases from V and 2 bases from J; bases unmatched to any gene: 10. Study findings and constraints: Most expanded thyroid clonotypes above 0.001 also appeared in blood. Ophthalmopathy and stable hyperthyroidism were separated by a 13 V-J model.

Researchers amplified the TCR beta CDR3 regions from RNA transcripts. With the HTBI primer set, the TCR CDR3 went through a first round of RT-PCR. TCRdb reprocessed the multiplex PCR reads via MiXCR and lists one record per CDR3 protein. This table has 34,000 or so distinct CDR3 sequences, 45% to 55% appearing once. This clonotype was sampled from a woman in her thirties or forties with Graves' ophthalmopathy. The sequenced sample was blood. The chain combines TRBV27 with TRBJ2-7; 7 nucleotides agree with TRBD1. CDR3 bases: TGTGCCAGCAGCCTGACCGGGACAGACACCTACGAGCAGTACTTC. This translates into CASSLTGTDTYEQYF.